This T cell receptor (beta chain) was identified in a study of T cell responses to AZD1222 COVID-19 vaccine. The wider study: The study pooled second doses at about 4 or about 12 weeks.

Turning to this clone: Its antigen remains unidentified.

Study-wide results and caveats: None of the repertoires were sampled until the peak T cell response had passed.

The assay was immunoSEQ multiplex PCR, and TCRdb's table has in-frame clones only and misses some. This sample has 100,000 to 150,000 clones, with roughly nine tenths found just once. The CDR3 has 15 residues. Germline V gene sequence: CDR1 MDHEN, CDR2 SYDVKM. With V trimmed by 0 bases and J by 6 bases, 4 bases remained unmatched. The origin of this receptor is an adult in good health. J is TRBJ1-2 and V is TRBV28; TRBD1 matches at 10 bases. Sequencing was performed on peripheral blood, taken on day 0 of AZD1222 vaccination. CDR3 amino acids: CASSLWGGQGHGYTF. CDR3 nucleotide sequence: TGTGCCAGCAGTTTATGGGGGGGACAGGGGCATGGCTACACCTTC.